The rows below give T cell receptor beta chains drawn from one sample of a study of blood T cell repertoires in COVID-19. Generated by immunoSEQ multiplex PCR, the TCRdb table keeps only in-frame clones and is missing some. The data contain about 390,000 clones, about 87% of them singletons. The sequenced material came from peripheral blood. The receptors shown here come from an older woman with COVID-19, enrolled during active disease. Both conserved end residues are part of each CDR3. Each record gives: J gene, D gene, clone size, V gene, CDR3 protein, CDR3 DNA. D genes are given only for firm matches. Clone size is not always given. Where it is, it says once, few, many or a class for expanded clones.

>TRBJ2-7|-|-|TRBV19
CASSMAGSGVYEQYF
TGTGCCAGTAGTATGGCCGGGAGTGGGGTCTACGAGCAGTACTTC
>TRBJ2-5|-|-|TRBV7-5
CARSLGQGPQETQYF
TGTGCCAGAAGCCTTGGACAAGGACCACAAGAGACCCAGTACTTC
>TRBJ1-2|-|-|TRBV2
CASSPEGVGNDGYTF
TGTGCCAGCAGCCCCGAGGGCGTGGGAAATGATGGCTACACCTTC
>TRBJ2-2|-|-|TRBV19
CASSMWGGPNTGELFF
TGTGCCAGTAGTATGTGGGGGGGCCCAAACACCGGGGAGCTGTTTTTT
>TRBJ2-7|-|-|TRBV19
CASSISGAYEQYF
TGTGCCAGTAGTATTAGCGGTGCCTACGAGCAGTACTTC
>TRBJ2-2|-|-|TRBV27
CASIALNPGTTNTGELFF
TGTGCCAGCATCGCCCTAAACCCAGGGACAACCAACACCGGGGAGCTGTTTTTT
>TRBJ1-5|-|-|TRBV3-1/TRBV3-2
CASSPRGGSSNQPQHF
TGTGCCAGCAGCCCCCGGGGAGGAAGTAGCAATCAGCCCCAGCATTTT
>TRBJ2-7|-|-|TRBV10-2
CASSVGPAGAGQYF
TGCGCCAGCAGTGTCGGACCGGCGGGGGCTGGGCAGTACTTC
>TRBJ2-2|-|-|TRBV19
CASSTRNTGELFF
TGTGCCAGTAGTACTAGAAACACCGGGGAGCTGTTTTTT
>TRBJ1-5|TRBD1|-|TRBV3-1/TRBV3-2
CASSTDRANQPQHF
TGTGCCAGCAGCACAGACAGGGCCAATCAGCCCCAGCATTTT
>TRBJ2-4|-|few|TRBV15
CATSRAKNIQYF
TGTGCCACCAGCAGAGCTAAAAACATTCAGTACTTC
>TRBJ1-6|TRBD1|few|TRBV4-1
CASSVPYAGGGSPLHF
TGCGCCAGCAGCGTCCCTTACGCAGGGGGAGGTTCACCCCTCCACTTT
>TRBJ2-1|-|-|TRBV29-1
CSVLPGSFPLF
TGCAGCGTTCTTCCGGGGTCATTCCCGCTCTTC
>TRBJ2-7|TRBD1|-|TRBV5-8
CASSRTGEFYEQYF
TGTGCCAGCAGCAGGACAGGGGAATTTTACGAGCAGTACTTC
>TRBJ1-1|TRBD1|-|TRBV13
CASSQLDRGLGAFF
TGTGCCAGCAGTCAGCTGGACAGGGGGCTGGGGGCTTTCTTT
>TRBJ1-1|TRBD1|-|TRBV28
CASSNRGQREAFF
TGTGCCAGCAGTAACCGGGGACAGCGTGAAGCTTTCTTT
>TRBJ1-5|-|-|TRBV3-1/TRBV3-2
CASSQGGHRPQHF
TGTGCCAGCAGCCAAGGAGGGCACCGGCCCCAGCATTTT
>TRBJ1-1|TRBD1|-|TRBV19
CASIPSGQKGTEAFF
TGTGCCAGTATTCCCTCGGGACAGAAAGGAACTGAAGCTTTCTTT
>TRBJ2-2|TRBD1|-|TRBV24-1
CATSAPTGGNTGELFF
TGTGCCACCAGTGCCCCCACAGGGGGAAACACCGGGGAGCTGTTTTTT
>TRBJ2-7|TRBD2|-|TRBV7-2
CASSLLGGGTPYEQYF
TGTGCCAGCAGCCTCTTGGGCGGGGGGACTCCCTACGAGCAGTACTTC
>TRBJ2-1|-|-|TRBV7-9
CASSPRRGSGVGGEQFF
TGTGCCAGCAGCCCACGTCGGGGATCGGGAGTGGGTGGTGAGCAGTTCTTC
>TRBJ1-2|-|-|TRBV18
CASSPAPETVGAGYTF
TGTGCCAGCTCACCGGCGCCCGAGACAGTGGGGGCTGGCTACACCTTC
>TRBJ2-4|-|-|TRBV7-9
CASSLSYRETVAKNIQYF
TGTGCCAGCAGCTTGTCGTATCGTGAGACTGTAGCCAAAAACATTCAGTACTTC